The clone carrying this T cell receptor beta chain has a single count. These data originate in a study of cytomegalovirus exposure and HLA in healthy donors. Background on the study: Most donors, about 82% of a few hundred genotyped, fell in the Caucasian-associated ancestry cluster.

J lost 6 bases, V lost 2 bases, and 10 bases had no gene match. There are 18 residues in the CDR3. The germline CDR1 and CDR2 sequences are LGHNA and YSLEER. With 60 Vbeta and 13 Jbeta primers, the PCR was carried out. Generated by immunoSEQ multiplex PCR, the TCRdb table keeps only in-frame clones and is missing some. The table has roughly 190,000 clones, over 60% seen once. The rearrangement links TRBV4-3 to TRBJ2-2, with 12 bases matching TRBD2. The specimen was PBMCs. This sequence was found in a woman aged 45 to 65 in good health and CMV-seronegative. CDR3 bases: TGCGCCAGCAGCCAACCCGGGACTAGCGGGTTGTTTGCCGGGGAGCTGTTTTTT. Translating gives CASSQPGTSGLFAGELFF.